Presented here are 22 T cell receptor beta chains from one specimen sequenced in a study of beta chain features in type 1 diabetes. Study-wide results and limits: Type 1 diabetes patients had moderately but significantly shorter TCRB CDR3s in all four CD4+ subsets.

The study reverse transcribed the entire isolated RNA, so it sequenced expressed TCRB transcripts. This table comes from immunoSEQ multiplex PCR, and its TCRdb copy is limited to in-frame clones, with some not included. The sample has roughly 350,000 clones; over 8.5% are singletons. These TCRs' antigens remain unknown. The sample consisted of central memory CD4+ T cells from blood. The receptors were sampled from a man aged 25-40 years with type 1 diabetes.

This clone has a count of ten or more. The rearrangement uses TRBV7-2 and TRBJ2-4; 7 positions match TRBD2. V trimming: 8 bases; J trimming: 4 bases; junction bases outside the gene matches: 2. Per germline, CDR1 SGHTA and CDR2 FQGNSA. The CDR3 is 12 residues long. The CDR3 sequence: CASGLGKNIQYF. Here the CDR3 DNA reads TGTGCCAGCGGACTAGGAAAAAACATTCAGTACTTC.

This clone was counted ten times or more. This chain uses TRBV28 with TRBJ1-4, with a tentative D call TRBD1 (6 bases). Looked up from germline, CDR1 is MDHEN and CDR2 is SYDVKM. V was clipped by 4 bases and J by 11 bases, with 17 bases between them. The CDR3 is made up of 14 amino acids. The CDR3: CASSSMDRLMKLFF. The CDR3 bases are TGTGCCAGCAGTTCTATGGACAGATTAATGAAACTGTTTTTT.

J is TRBJ2-3 and V is TRBV7-9; TRBD2 matches 12 bases. This CDR3 comprises 14 residues. Germline V gene data show CDR1 as SEHNR and CDR2 as FQNEAQ (reference sequence). Unmatched junction bases numbered 3, after V lost 3 bases and J lost 8 bases. Here the CDR3 reads CASSLGLAGATQYF. For the CDR3, the DNA is TGTGCCAGCAGCTTGGGACTAGCGGGTGCTACGCAGTATTTT.

The chain recombines TRBV7-9 with TRBJ2-3; TRBD2 matches 7 bases. Germline assignment: CDR1 SEHNR and CDR2 FQNEAQ (reference sequence). This CDR3 contains 14 residues. V shed 3 bases and J 6 bases; nucleotides not matched to a gene: 6. CDR3 nucleotide sequence: TGTGCCAGCAGCTTTACTAGCGTTATTGATACGCAGTATTTT. It yields the protein CASSFTSVIDTQYF.

This clone was counted between two and nine times. The chain recombines TRBV19 with TRBJ2-2; 13 nucleotides match TRBD2. Per the germline V gene, CDR1 is LNHDA and CDR2 is SQIVND (reference sequence). V shed 8 bases, J shed 5 bases, and the junction held 11 bases outside the gene matches. The CDR3 length is 17 residues. The CDR3 is CASSRLAGGQGTGELFF. The CDR3 nucleotides read TGTGCCAGTTCCCGACTAGCGGGAGGCCAGGGGACCGGGGAGCTGTTTTTT.

This clone was found a few times. The chain links TRBV6-5 to TRBJ2-1; TRBD2 agrees at 9 bases. CDR1 and CDR2 from the germline V gene are MNHEY and SVGAGI. The V gene end was trimmed by 2 bases and the J gene end by 5 bases; junction bases not matched to a gene: 4. There are 15 residues in the CDR3. CDR3 amino acids: CASSYQVAGDNEQFF. CDR3 nucleotides: TGTGCCAGCAGTTACCAGGTAGCGGGAGACAATGAGCAGTTCTTC.

This clone was counted between two and nine times. The rearrangement joins TRBV4-3 to TRBJ2-2; 9 nucleotides agree with TRBD2. Per germline, CDR1 LGHNA and CDR2 YSLEER. The V segment lost 4 bases and the J segment 5 bases; nucleotides outside the gene matches: 2. The CDR3 is made up of 14 amino acids. The CDR3 nucleotides are TGCGCCAGCAGCCTTACTAGCGGGACCGGGGAGCTGTTTTTT. Protein product: CASSLTSGTGELFF.

The chain is built from TRBV18 and TRBJ2-1; 13 bases line up with TRBD2. Unmatched junction bases numbered 6, after V lost 1 base and J lost 9 bases. Germline assignment: CDR1 KGHSH and CDR2 LQKENI. The CDR3 sequence is 16 residues long. As DNA, the CDR3 is TGTGCCAGCTCACCACGGGGACTAGCGGGAACGGGTGAGCAGTTCTTC. Its translation: CASSPRGLAGTGEQFF.

In regard to this clone: One end of the junction is discordant with germline, which a read error may explain. CDR3 bases: TGCGCCAGCAGCCAAGTTGGAGGGGCCTACGAGCAGTACTTC. Translation: CASSQVGGAYEQYF. The chain couples TRBV7-2 to TRBJ2-7, with D perhaps TRBD2 (6 bases). This CDR3 spans 14 amino acids. From germline, CDR1 is SGHTA and CDR2 FQGNSA.

This clone was counted a few times. The chain uses TRBV5-1 and TRBJ1-1; 10 bases agree with TRBD1. The length of the CDR3 is 15 residues. J lost 0 bases, V lost 7 bases, and 6 bases had no gene match. Germline V CDR1 and CDR2: SGHRS, YFSETQ. CDR3 nucleotide sequence: TGCGCCAGCGCTACGGGACAGGGGATGAACACTGAAGCTTTCTTT. Its translation is CASATGQGMNTEAFF.

This clone showed up just a few times. The chain recombines TRBV14 with TRBJ2-1; D not certain. From germline, CDR1 is SGHDN and CDR2 FVKESK. V was cut by 2 bases and J by 8 bases, with 16 bases left in between. CDR3 length: 15 amino acids. The CDR3 protein is CASSQPHKSVDEQFF. In DNA form, the CDR3 reads TGTGCCAGCAGCCAACCCCATAAATCCGTTGATGAGCAGTTCTTC.

This clone came up once. The junction shows a germline mismatch at one end, possibly a read error. The chain couples TRBV9 to TRBJ2-5, with a possible D match to TRBD1 (5 bases). The length of the CDR3 is 14 residues. Germline values: CDR1 SGDLS, CDR2 YYNGEE. This CDR3 is CASSPLGTGETQYF. The CDR3, as DNA: TGCGCCAGCAGCCCCCTAGGCACAGGAGAGACCCAGTACTTC. Full variable domain (missing parts from reference TRBV9 and TRBJ2-5): DSGVTQTPKHLITATGQRVTLRCSPRSGDLSVYWYQQSLDQGLQFLIQYYNGEERAKGNILERFSAQQFPDLHSELNLSSLELGDSALYFCASSPLGTGETQYFGPGTRLLVL.

V is TRBV7-8 and J is TRBJ2-7, with TRBD1 matching over 9 bases. This CDR3 contains 12 residues. The V and J ends lost 1 base and 13 bases, in that order; junction bases with no gene match: 5. CDR1 is SGHVS and CDR2 is FQNEAQ in the germline V gene. In DNA form, the CDR3 reads TGTGCCAGCAGCTTAGAGGGGACAGGGAACTACTTC. Translation: CASSLEGTGNYF.

The chain couples TRBV27 to TRBJ1-4; 10 bases are a match to TRBD1. CDR1 and CDR2 from the germline V gene are MNHEY and SMNVEV (reference sequence). Losses at the gene ends were 4 bases for V and 2 bases for J; bases not matched to a gene: 7. CDR3 length: 17 amino acids. The CDR3 nucleotides read TGTGCCAGCAGTTCCTCGACAGGGGGCTATACTAATGAAAAACTGTTTTTT. It is translated as CASSSSTGGYTNEKLFF.

Comment on this clone: The junction does not match germline at one end; this may be a read error. The gene calls are TRBV13 and TRBJ2-3; TRBD2 agrees at 8 bases. The CDR3 contains 14 residues. CDR1 is PRHDT and CDR2 is FYEKMQ in the germline V gene (reference sequence). CDR3 nucleotide sequence: TGCGCCAGCAGCCAGACTAGCGTCACAGATACGCAGTATTTT. This gives the protein CASSQTSVTDTQYF.

This clone was observed many times. V gene TRBV14 combines with J gene TRBJ2-5; D not resolved. Germline V gives CDR1 SGHDN, CDR2 FVKESK. The CDR3 extends over 12 amino acids. V shed 2 bases and J shed 5 bases, with 6 bases lying between them. In nucleotides, the CDR3 is TGTGCCAGCAGCCAAATTGGCGAGACCCAGTACTTC. Translated: CASSQIGETQYF.

This clone was recorded many times. The rearrangement joins TRBV4-1 to TRBJ2-3; TRBD2 agrees at 10 bases. This CDR3 is 17 amino acids long. V shed 1 base and J 2 bases; nucleotides not matched to a gene: 6. The germline V gene has CDR1 MGHRA and CDR2 YSYEKL. The CDR3 spells CASSQGPSGSPTDTQYF. The CDR3 DNA reads TGCGCCAGCAGCCAAGGACCTAGCGGGAGTCCCACAGATACGCAGTATTTT.

At least ten counts were recorded for this clone. The genes are TRBV29-1 and TRBJ2-7; the match to TRBD1 covers 8 bases. Germline CDR1 and CDR2: SQVTM and ANQGSEA. Trimming removed 6 bases from V and 3 bases from J; junction bases left unmatched: 10. The CDR3 has 14 residues. The CDR3 reads CSVVNPGQVYEQYF. The CDR3 bases are TGCAGCGTGGTGAACCCGGGACAGGTCTACGAGCAGTACTTC.

A few counts support this clone. The chain employs TRBV6-6 and TRBJ1-6; D uncertain. The CDR3 totals 15 residues. The germline V gene has CDR1 MNHNY and CDR2 SVGAGI (reference sequence). V was clipped by 10 bases and J by 0 bases, with 13 bases between them. The CDR3 nucleotides are TGTGCCATCTCGTTCGATAGCTCCTATAATTCACCCCTCCACTTT. Translated, it gives CAISFDSSYNSPLHF.

The V call is TRBV7-8, the J call TRBJ2-2, with D unclear. Looked up from germline, CDR1 is SGHVS and CDR2 is FQNEAQ. Trimming cost V 1 base and J 4 bases, with 10 bases left between them. The CDR3 contains 15 residues. CDR3 DNA: TGTGCCAGCAGCTTAGTCGGCAGCTTCACCGGGGAGCTGTTTTTT. Translation gives CASSLVGSFTGELFF.

The chain uses TRBV7-9 and TRBJ2-1; TRBD2 aligns across 9 bases. From germline, CDR1 is SEHNR and CDR2 FQNEAQ (reference sequence). The CDR3 runs 15 residues. Germline trimming cut 1 base from V and 6 bases from J; bases unmatched to any gene: 4. CDR3 sequence reads: CASSLEAGGGNEQFF. CDR3 sequence (DNA): TGTGCCAGCAGCTTAGAGGCGGGAGGGGGCAATGAGCAGTTCTTC.

There are a few counts of this clone. V usage is TRBV2 and J usage is TRBJ2-1; a possible D gene is TRBD2 (6 bases). V was pared by 7 bases and J by 7 bases, with 14 bases between. CDR1 and CDR2 (germline): SNHLY, FYNNEI. The CDR3 sequence is 13 residues long. The CDR3 sequence: CASTWTTINEQFF. DNA for the CDR3: TGTGCCAGCACCTGGACTACTATTAATGAGCAGTTCTTC.